These 3 T cell receptor beta chains came from one sample sequenced in a study of vaccination and CD4 T cells after COVID-19. Researchers used the Oncomine TCR Beta short-read assay to sequence DNA from cultured CD4+ T cells. In this case, cultured CD4+ T cells provided the extracted genomic DNA. In TCRdb, the PCR reads were re-called with MiXCR into one record per CDR3 protein. This table has approximately 9,000 distinct CDR3 sequences, roughly 30% appearing once. As for treatment: roughly ten-day PBMC culture with coronavirus spike peptide pools or control peptides (ViraFEST assay). CD4+ T cells of the unexposed donor were collected before the COVID-19 pandemic (2011-2018). Their antigen targets remain unknown. The sample was CD4+ T cells from blood, cultured in vitro. Source of these receptors: a human donor in good health.

The chain has TRBV10-2 and TRBJ1-4; D possibly corresponds to TRBD1 (6 bases). Trimming cost V 3 bases and J 8 bases, with 13 bases left between them. The CDR3 covers 14 residues. Germline V lookup: CDR1 WSHSY, CDR2 SAAADI. The CDR3 loop is CASSESTGSEKLFF. Here the CDR3 DNA reads TGCGCCAGCAGTGAAAGCACAGGGAGCGAAAAACTGTTTTTT.

This clonotype showed up just a few times. V is TRBV27 and J is TRBJ2-1; maybe TRBD1 (5 bases). The CDR3 sequence is 15 residues long. Germline CDR1 MNHEY, CDR2 SMNVEV (reference sequence). V lost 11 bases and J 6 bases, leaving 23 bases between the germline ends. CDR3 protein: CASGSGRVRGNEQFF. CDR3 DNA sequence: TGTGCCTCAGGTTCGGGCAGGGTCCGTGGCAATGAGCAGTTCTTC.

This clonotype was observed a handful of times. One end of the junction is discordant with germline, which a read error may explain. V gene TRBV20-1 combines with J gene TRBJ1-1; D unclear. This CDR3 spans 11 amino acids. From germline, CDR1 is DFQATT and CDR2 SNEGSKA (reference sequence). In DNA form, the CDR3 reads TGCAGTACTAGGTGGAACACTGAAGCTTTCTTT. Its translation: CSTRWNTEAFF.